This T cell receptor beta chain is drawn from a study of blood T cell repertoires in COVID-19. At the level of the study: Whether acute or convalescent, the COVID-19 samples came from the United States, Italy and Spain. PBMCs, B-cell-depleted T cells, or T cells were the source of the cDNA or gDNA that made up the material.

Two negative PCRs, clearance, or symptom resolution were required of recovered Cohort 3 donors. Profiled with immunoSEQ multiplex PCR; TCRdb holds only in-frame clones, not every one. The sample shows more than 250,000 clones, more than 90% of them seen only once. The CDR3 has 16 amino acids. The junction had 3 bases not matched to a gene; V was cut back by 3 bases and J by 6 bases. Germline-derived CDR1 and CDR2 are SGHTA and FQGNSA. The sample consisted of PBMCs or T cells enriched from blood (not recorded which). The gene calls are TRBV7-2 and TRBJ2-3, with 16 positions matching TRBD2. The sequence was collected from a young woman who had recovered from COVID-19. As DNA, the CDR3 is TGTGCCAGCAGCTTGGGACTAGCGGGAGGGGAGGATACGCAGTATTTT. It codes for CASSLGLAGGEDTQYF.